Presented here are 19 T cell receptor beta chains from one specimen sequenced in a study of multiple sclerosis patients with progressive multifocal leukoencephalopathy. Indicated time point: five to six months of natalizumab therapy. The assay was immunoSEQ multiplex PCR, and TCRdb's table has in-frame clones only and misses some. Of about 30,000 clones listed, under 90% are singletons. The sequenced sample was PBMCs, obtained from a patient treated with natalizumab. These receptors came from a human donor with multiple sclerosis.

V usage is TRBV7-2 and J usage is TRBJ2-3, with a weak D call TRBD2 (6 bases). Germline V CDR1 and CDR2: SGHTA, FQGNSA. This CDR3 is built from 14 residues. V was pared by 4 bases and J by 2 bases, with 10 bases between. CDR3 in DNA: TGTGCCAGCAGCTCGGGACTTTCCACAGATACGCAGTATTTT. Protein product: CASSSGLSTDTQYF.

V usage is TRBV5-8 and J usage is TRBJ1-2, with D possibly matching TRBD1 (6 bases). Looked up from germline, CDR1 is SGHTS and CDR2 is YDEGEE. CDR3 length: 13 residues. The germline V and J ends were trimmed by 6 bases and 7 bases, with 16 bases remaining between them. This chain's CDR3 is CASNTGPTGGYTF. Here the CDR3 DNA reads TGTGCCAGCAACACAGGGCCAACGGGTGGCTACACCTTC.

The CDR3 here is CASSLVGVQELGANVLTF. In nucleotides, the CDR3 is TGTGCCAGCAGCTTAGTGGGGGTCCAGGAGTTAGGGGCCAACGTCCTGACTTTC. The chain links TRBV11-2 to TRBJ2-6, with D perhaps matching TRBD1 or TRBD2 (5 bases each). The V and J ends lost 1 base and 4 bases respectively, with 17 bases between them. Germline CDR1 reads SGHAT; CDR2 reads FQNNGV. This CDR3 has 18 residues.

The DNA of the CDR3 is TGTGCCAGCATCCTTGGGACGGGGAACACTGAAGCTTTCTTT. Residues: CASILGTGNTEAFF. The chain links TRBV6-5 to TRBJ1-1; D might be TRBD1 (5 bases). The germline V and J ends were trimmed by 7 bases and 1 base, with 13 bases remaining between them. This CDR3 contains 14 residues. Germline V gives CDR1 MNHEY, CDR2 SVGAGI.

The gene calls are TRBV28 and TRBJ2-7; 8 nucleotides align to TRBD1. This CDR3 spans 15 amino acids. Germline values: CDR1 MDHEN, CDR2 SYDVKM. J lost 4 bases, V lost 5 bases, and 10 bases had no gene match. CDR3 region: CASSTRAGGGYEQYF. In DNA, the CDR3 is TGTGCCAGCAGTACCAGGGCAGGGGGCGGATACGAGCAGTACTTC.

The CDR3 spells CASSLALGFNEQFF. The CDR3 nucleotides are TGTGCCAGCAGCTTAGCTCTGGGCTTCAATGAGCAGTTCTTC. The rearrangement links TRBV7-8 to TRBJ2-1; D call uncertain. The V end lost 0 bases, the J end lost 6 bases, and 9 bases lay between the germline ends. This CDR3 comprises 14 residues. Germline-derived CDR1 and CDR2 are SGHVS and FQNEAQ.

The rearrangement links TRBV7-2 to TRBJ1-5; 7 nucleotides agree with TRBD1. There are 15 residues in the CDR3. Germline V gene lookup returns CDR1 SGHTA and CDR2 FQGNSA. With V trimmed by 5 bases and J by 7 bases, 11 bases remained unmatched. In DNA, the CDR3 is TGTGCCAGCAGCCTAGGGGGCACGCGACAGCAGCCCCAGCATTTT. As protein: CASSLGGTRQQPQHF.

The rearrangement links TRBV19 to TRBJ1-2; D unclear. The V gene lost 5 bases and the J gene lost 0 bases, with 19 bases spanning the gap. Per the germline V gene, CDR1 is LNHDA and CDR2 is SQIVND (reference sequence). The CDR3 consists of 17 residues. The CDR3 DNA follows: TGTGCCAGTAGTTCGAGAGGGAGCCAAGGAGCTAACTATGGCTACACCTTC. Protein: CASSSRGSQGANYGYTF.

Here the CDR3 DNA reads TGTGCCAGCAGCTTGGGTTCCGGGACAGGGGCGTACAATGAGCAGTTCTTC. Translated: CASSLGSGTGAYNEQFF. This chain links TRBV5-4 with TRBJ2-1; 10 positions agree with TRBD1. V lost 0 bases, J lost 4 bases, and 7 bases stayed unmatched. CDR1 and CDR2 (germline): SGHNT, YYREEE (reference sequence). The CDR3 totals 17 residues.

The V and J genes are TRBV7-2 and TRBJ2-3; D is uncertain. The CDR3 covers 14 residues. With 0 bases removed from V and 0 bases from J, the gap between germline ends came to 4 bases. Germline V CDR1 and CDR2: SGHTA, FQGNSA. This CDR3 is CASSLAHSTDTQYF. The CDR3 region has the DNA TGTGCCAGCAGCTTAGCCCACAGCACAGATACGCAGTATTTT.

The V gene is TRBV7-9, the J gene TRBJ1-1, with D possibly being TRBD1 (6 bases). Between the trimmed V and J ends, which lost 3 bases and 5 bases, there was a span of 19 bases. The CDR3 sequence is 16 residues long. Germline lookup yields CDR1 SEHNR and CDR2 FQNEAQ (reference sequence). Here the CDR3 DNA reads TGTGCCAGCAGCTTCCCCCAGGGCAAAGGGGGGACTGAAGCTTTCTTT. Translation gives CASSFPQGKGGTEAFF.

The chain uses TRBV4-3 and TRBJ2-7; no clear D gene. The CDR3 has 14 amino acids. V was cut by 0 bases and J by 2 bases, with 8 bases left in between. Germline V lookup: CDR1 LGHNA, CDR2 YSLEER. Here the CDR3 DNA reads TGCGCCAGCAGCCAAGATTTAGGGACCTACGAGCAGTACTTC. This translates into CASSQDLGTYEQYF.

This rearrangement joins TRBV29-1 to TRBJ1-2; 9 bases match TRBD1. The CDR3 totals 13 residues. V was clipped by 7 bases and J by 5 bases; unmatched bases: 8. Germline V gene sequence: CDR1 SQVTM, CDR2 ANQGSEA. DNA of the CDR3: TGCAGCGCCGGGGGAGGGACAGGGTATGGCTACACCTTC. Translation gives CSAGGGTGYGYTF.

For the CDR3, the DNA is TGTGCCAGTACCAAGCTTCCCACCGGGGAGCTGTTTTTT. It yields the protein CASTKLPTGELFF. V and J are TRBV19 and TRBJ2-2; no clear D gene. CDR3 length: 13 amino acids. Trimming shortened V by 7 bases and J by 4 bases, and 10 bases separated the two germline ends. Germline-derived CDR1 and CDR2 are LNHDA and SQIVND (reference sequence).

Of note for this clone: The same CDR3 can be traced to other DNA sequences in this sample. V and J are TRBV6-1 and TRBJ2-7; D is perhaps TRBD2 (5 bases). The CDR3 totals 13 residues. Germline values: CDR1 MNHNS, CDR2 SASEGT. V lost 3 bases, J lost 7 bases, and 13 bases lay in between. The CDR3 region has the DNA TGTGCCAGCAGTGAGAGGGTGACGGGTGAGCAGTACTTC. Translating it yields CASSERVTGEQYF.

The rearrangement uses TRBV7-9 and TRBJ2-1; maybe TRBD2 (6 bases). In germline, CDR1 is SEHNR, CDR2 FQNEAQ (reference sequence). This CDR3 has 14 residues. V lost 5 bases to trimming and J lost 2 bases, with 10 bases between them. CDR3 region: CASSGPGAYNEQFF. Here the CDR3 DNA reads TGTGCCAGCAGCGGGCCGGGGGCCTACAATGAGCAGTTCTTC.

This clone showed up just a few times. The chain links TRBV7-9 to TRBJ1-1, with unresolved D. The CDR3 spans 14 residues. CDR1 and CDR2 from the germline V gene are SEHNR and FQNEAQ (reference sequence). Trimming pared 4 bases from V and 1 base from J, leaving 10 bases between. CDR3 DNA sequence: TGTGCCAGCAGCTCGACCGACCAGAACACTGAAGCTTTCTTT. Translating it yields CASSSTDQNTEAFF.

V is TRBV19 and J is TRBJ2-1, with a weak D call TRBD2 (6 bases). CDR3 length: 16 amino acids. Germline values: CDR1 LNHDA, CDR2 SQIVND (reference sequence). V dropped 5 bases and J dropped 6 bases, with 20 bases sitting between them. The CDR3 region is CASSGLTSLLTNEQFF. The CDR3, as DNA: TGTGCCAGTAGTGGACTAACTAGCCTCCTTACCAATGAGCAGTTCTTC. Filled out from reference TRBV19 and TRBJ2-1, the complete variable domain reads DGGITQSPKYLFRKEGQNVTLSCEQNLNHDAMYWYRQDPGQGLRLIYYSQIVNDFQKGDIAEGYSVSREKKESFPLTVTSAQKNPTAFYLCASSGLTSLLTNEQFFGPGTRLTVL.

This clone was counted a single time. The CDR3 here is CASSIQAPKETQYF. Here the CDR3 DNA reads TGTGCCAGTAGTATCCAGGCGCCGAAAGAGACCCAGTACTTC. V usage is TRBV19 and J usage is TRBJ2-5; no reliable D call. The V and J ends lost 3 bases and 3 bases respectively, with 11 bases between them. CDR1 is LNHDA, CDR2 SQIVND, per germline (reference sequence). This CDR3 contains 14 residues. The entire variable domain, with the rest obtained from reference TRBV19 and TRBJ2-5, is as follows: DGGITQSPKYLFRKEGQNVTLSCEQNLNHDAMYWYRQDPGQGLRLIYYSQIVNDFQKGDIAEGYSVSREKKESFPLTVTSAQKNPTAFYLCASSIQAPKETQYFGPGTRLLVL.